This entry features one TCR beta chain sequence. Its cognate antigen is unknown. The entry originates in a study of graft-versus-host responses after intestinal transplantation. Study-level background: Once they had received anti-thymocyte globulin induction, all recipients took tacrolimus and steroids for about three years. Overall study results and limits: Recipient marrow contained GvH clones, some of which appeared first in ileum or blood. Declines in HvG clones occurring early post-transplant were associated with peak circulating GvH clone levels.

With 4 bases removed from V and 3 bases from J, the gap between germline ends came to 13 bases. Germline-derived CDR1 and CDR2 are KGHSH and LQKENI. CDR3 size: 14 residues. The repertoire was sequenced with immunoSEQ multiplex PCR; TCRdb's copy has only in-frame clones and lacks some. The sample includes some 48,000 clones, roughly 83% of them seen just once. The sample consisted of unstimulated CD4+ T cells sorted from spleen or lymph node cells, taken before transplant. V and J are TRBV18 and TRBJ2-7; a weak D match, TRBD1 (5 bases). This sequence was found in a human donor who was the organ donor for an intestinal transplant. As DNA, the CDR3 is TGTGCCAGCTCACTGGGCGACAGTCTCTACGAGCAGTACTTC. Translating gives CASSLGDSLYEQYF. The variable domain in full, with the rest retrieved from reference TRBV18 and TRBJ2-7, is NAGVMQNPRHLVRRRGQEARLRCSPMKGHSHVYWYRQLPEEGLKFMVYLQKENIIDESGMPKERFSAEFPKEGPSILRIQQVVRGDSAAYFCASSLGDSLYEQYFGPGTRLTVT.